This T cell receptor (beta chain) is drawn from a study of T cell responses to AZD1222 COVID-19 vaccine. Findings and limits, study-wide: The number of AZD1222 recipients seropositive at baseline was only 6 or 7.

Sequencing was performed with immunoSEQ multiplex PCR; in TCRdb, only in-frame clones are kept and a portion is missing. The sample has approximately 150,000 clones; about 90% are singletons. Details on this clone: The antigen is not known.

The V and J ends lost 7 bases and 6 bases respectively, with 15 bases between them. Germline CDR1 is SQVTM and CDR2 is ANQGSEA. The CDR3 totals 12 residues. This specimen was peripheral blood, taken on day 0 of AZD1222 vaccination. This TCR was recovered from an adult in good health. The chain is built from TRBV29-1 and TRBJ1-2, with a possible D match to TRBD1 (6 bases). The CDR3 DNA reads TGCAGCGGCCTCGGACAGAACCATGGCTACACCTTC. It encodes CSGLGQNHGYTF.